One sample yielded the 23 T cell receptor beta chains listed below, sequenced in a study of CD8+ T cells in alopecia areata. Treatment described: oral pan-JAK inhibitor, 5-10 mg twice daily. RNA was isolated and reverse transcribed to cDNA, the sequencing template. TCRdb's table, derived via immunoSEQ multiplex PCR, lists solely in-frame clones and lacks some. Of about 150,000 clones listed, 50% to 70% are singletons. The material was CD4+ T cells sorted from blood, obtained at week 4, from a patient treated with tofacitinib. The receptors here all came from a human donor with alopecia areata.

This chain uses TRBV5-1 with TRBJ2-2; unclear D gene. The ends were cut back, 0 bases at V and 2 bases at J, with 5 bases in the middle. The CDR3 sequence is 14 residues long. CDR1 SGHRS and CDR2 YFSETQ come from the germline V gene. CDR3 residues: CASSLGGNTGELFF. CDR3 nucleotide sequence: TGCGCCAGCAGCTTGGGTGGAAACACCGGGGAGCTGTTTTTT.

This clone came up a few times. V is TRBV7-9 and J is TRBJ1-1; no definite D call. CDR1 is SEHNR, CDR2 FQNEAQ, per germline (reference sequence). The CDR3 is 13 residues long. V lost 0 bases, J lost 1 base, and 3 bases lay in between. The CDR3 loop reads CASSLAKNTEAFF. CDR3 sequence (DNA): TGTGCCAGCAGCTTAGCGAAGAACACTGAAGCTTTCTTT.

The gene calls are TRBV25-1 and TRBJ2-1, with 9 nucleotides matching TRBD1. This CDR3 is built from 13 residues. CDR1 is MGHDK, CDR2 SYGVNS, per germline. After removal of 3 bases from V and 7 bases from J, the junction contained 1 base not matched to a gene. The CDR3 bases are TGTGCCAGCAGTGAGGACAGGGGTAATGAGCAGTTCTTC. It is translated as CASSEDRGNEQFF.

The rearrangement uses TRBV30 and TRBJ2-3; no clear D gene. The ends were cut back, 5 bases at V and 6 bases at J, with 9 bases in the middle. CDR3 length: 11 amino acids. From germline, CDR1 is GTSNPN and CDR2 SVGIG (reference sequence). The CDR3: CAWDLVDTQYF. The CDR3 coding sequence is TGTGCCTGGGACCTTGTCGATACGCAGTATTTT.

The V call is TRBV29-1, the J call TRBJ2-4; 8 nucleotides agree with TRBD1. The V segment lost 6 bases and the J segment 9 bases; nucleotides outside the gene matches: 4. The CDR3 length is 11 residues. CDR1 is SQVTM, CDR2 ANQGSEA, per germline. The CDR3 sequence is CSVRTGSIQYF. The CDR3 bases are TGCAGCGTGCGGACAGGGAGCATTCAGTACTTC.

The chain uses TRBV30 and TRBJ1-1; no firm D call. V gave up 0 bases and J gave up 1 base, with 6 bases separating them. Per the germline V gene, CDR1 is GTSNPN and CDR2 is SVGIG (reference sequence). CDR3 length: 13 residues. The CDR3 protein is CAWSVLGNTEAFF. CDR3 coding DNA: TGTGCCTGGAGTGTACTAGGGAACACTGAAGCTTTCTTT.

This chain connects TRBV30 to TRBJ2-7, with TRBD2 as a possible D gene (7 bases). Between the trimmed V and J ends, which lost 4 bases and 6 bases, there was a span of 10 bases. This CDR3 is 11 amino acids long. CDR1 and CDR2 (germline): GTSNPN, SVGIG (reference sequence). CDR3 region: CAWNREGEQYF. The DNA of the CDR3 is TGTGCCTGGAACAGGGAGGGCGAGCAGTACTTC.

This sequence joins TRBV15 and TRBJ1-6, with D possibly TRBD1 on 5 matching bases. Germline V lookup: CDR1 LNHNV, CDR2 YYDKDF (reference sequence). Trimming stripped 0 bases from V and 4 bases from J, with 13 bases between. CDR3 length: 17 residues. CDR3 sequence: CATSREAQGWYNSPLHF. The DNA of the CDR3 is TGTGCCACCAGCAGAGAAGCTCAGGGATGGTATAATTCACCCCTCCACTTT.

J is TRBJ2-1 and V is TRBV7-9; D may correspond to TRBD1 or TRBD2 (5 bases each). This CDR3 spans 13 amino acids. V was pared by 3 bases and J by 8 bases, with 11 bases between. The germline CDR1 and CDR2 sequences are SEHNR and FQNEAQ (reference sequence). The CDR3 nucleotides read TGTGCCAGCAGCTTGGGGCAGAGGGATGAGCAGTTCTTC. Translated, it gives CASSLGQRDEQFF.

Only a few counts were recorded for this clone. V and J are TRBV7-2 and TRBJ2-5; D is unresolved. The CDR3 consists of 11 residues. Germline CDR1 is SGHTA and CDR2 is FQGNSA. V was shortened by 5 bases and J by 10 bases, with 11 bases between the two germline ends. CDR3 protein: CASSPGSRQYF. DNA of the CDR3: TGTGCCAGCAGCCCTGGGTCACGCCAGTACTTC.

This clone was observed once. The chain uses TRBV29-1 and TRBJ1-5, with 9 bases aligning to TRBD1. Germline CDR1 and CDR2: SQVTM and ANQGSEA. The CDR3 is 13 amino acids. Trimming took 6 bases from V and 6 from J; bases not matched to a gene: 6. The CDR3 protein is CSVGQGQGQPQHF. CDR3 DNA: TGCAGCGTAGGACAGGGGCAGGGTCAGCCCCAGCATTTT.

V and J are TRBV13 and TRBJ1-1; D is perhaps TRBD1 (5 bases). The CDR3 covers 12 residues. V lost 4 bases to trimming and J lost 3 bases, with 6 bases between them. Germline V lookup: CDR1 PRHDT, CDR2 FYEKMQ (reference sequence). CDR3 protein: CASSSRDTEAFF. CDR3 DNA: TGTGCCAGCAGCTCCAGGGACACTGAAGCTTTCTTT.

This clone was counted a few times. The V call is TRBV29-1, the J call TRBJ2-7; perhaps TRBD2 as D (6 bases). Germline V lookup: CDR1 SQVTM, CDR2 ANQGSEA. V was clipped by 6 bases and J by 6 bases, with 24 bases between them. The CDR3 spans 15 residues. DNA for the CDR3: TGCAGCGTGGCCAGGACTGAAGAGGGAGGACGCGAGCAGTACTTC. It is translated as CSVARTEEGGREQYF.

This clone was detected only once. This sequence joins TRBV29-1 and TRBJ2-1; 7 bases map to TRBD1. CDR3 length: 14 residues. Germline assignment: CDR1 SQVTM and CDR2 ANQGSEA. With V trimmed by 4 bases and J by 2 bases, 5 bases remained unmatched. CDR3 loop: CSVGGQITYNEQFF. CDR3 nucleotide sequence: TGCAGCGTTGGGGGACAGATTACCTACAATGAGCAGTTCTTC.

The chain links TRBV2 to TRBJ1-4, with D unresolved. From germline, CDR1 is SNHLY and CDR2 FYNNEI. V was shortened by 8 bases and J by 5 bases, with 12 bases between the two germline ends. The CDR3 runs 13 residues. This CDR3 is CASGKGWNEKLFF. The DNA for the CDR3 is TGTGCCAGCGGGAAAGGGTGGAATGAAAAACTGTTTTTT.

CDR3 sequence (DNA): TGTGCCAGCAGTACGGGGCCTGGGGCCAACGTCCTGACTTTC. It is translated as CASSTGPGANVLTF. V is TRBV11-2 and J is TRBJ2-6; either TRBD1 or TRBD2 may supply D (5 bases each). The CDR3 length is 14 residues. V lost 6 bases, J lost 2 bases, and 8 bases lay in between. Looked up from germline, CDR1 is SGHAT and CDR2 is FQNNGV.

The gene calls are TRBV6-5 and TRBJ1-3, with unresolved D. The CDR3 covers 16 residues. The germline CDR1 and CDR2 sequences are MNHEY and SVGAGI. Trimming stripped 3 bases from V and 0 bases from J, with 12 bases between. The CDR3, as DNA: TGTGCCAGCAGTTATGGACCGGCGGGCTCTGGAAACACCATATATTTT. It translates to CASSYGPAGSGNTIYF.

This clone was detected only a few times. This same CDR3 is encoded by further DNA sequences in the sample. The chain carries TRBV30 and TRBJ2-1; D remains unclear. V was clipped by 0 bases and J by 10 bases, with 7 bases between them. Germline V CDR1 and CDR2: GTSNPN, SVGIG (reference sequence). The CDR3 covers 11 residues. The CDR3 DNA sequence: TGTGCCTGGAGTGTACTGGAGGAGCAGTTCTTC. It codes for CAWSVLEEQFF.

The chain uses TRBV30 and TRBJ2-5; unclear D gene. The length of the CDR3 is 13 residues. V dropped 0 bases and J dropped 5 bases, with 10 bases sitting between them. CDR1 is GTSNPN and CDR2 is SVGIG in the germline V gene (reference sequence). CDR3 region: CAWSVRTSETQYF. The CDR3 DNA reads as TGTGCCTGGAGTGTAAGGACCTCGGAGACCCAGTACTTC.

The V and J genes are TRBV19 and TRBJ1-4; the D gene is possibly TRBD1 (6 bases). The CDR3 loop spans 11 amino acids. The V gene's germline CDR1 is LNHDA and CDR2 SQIVND (reference sequence). V lost 6 bases and J 7 bases, leaving 6 bases between the germline ends. The CDR3: CASRGGEKLFF. In nucleotides, the CDR3 is TGTGCCAGTAGAGGGGGTGAAAAACTGTTTTTT.

Remarks on this clone: The identical CDR3 is also encoded by other nucleotide sequences in the sample. The J gene is TRBJ2-5, the V gene TRBV20-1, with 8 bases identical to TRBD1. CDR1 is DFQATT and CDR2 is SNEGSKA in the germline V gene (reference sequence). J lost 5 bases, V lost 5 bases, and 1 base had no gene match. CDR3 size: 11 residues. The CDR3 coding sequence is TGCAGTGCTGACAGGGGTGAGACCCAGTACTTC. This encodes CSADRGETQYF.

The rearrangement joins TRBV27 to TRBJ2-5, with D unclear. The V gene's germline CDR1 is MNHEY and CDR2 SMNVEV (reference sequence). The V gene lost 2 bases and the J gene lost 4 bases, with 11 bases spanning the gap. The CDR3 is 14 amino acids. The CDR3 loop is CASSLQEYGETQYF. The DNA for the CDR3 is TGTGCCAGCAGTTTACAGGAGTACGGAGAGACCCAGTACTTC.

As to this clone: The sample carries other DNA sequences with the same CDR3. V and J are TRBV30 and TRBJ1-4; 7 positions match TRBD1. The CDR3 has 13 amino acids. With 2 bases clipped from V and 8 bases from J, the junction kept 5 bases outside the gene matches. Germline CDR1 GTSNPN, CDR2 SVGIG (reference sequence). The CDR3 loop is CAWSRDRREKLFF. The CDR3 DNA is TGTGCCTGGAGTAGGGACAGAAGGGAAAAACTGTTTTTT. Filled out from reference TRBV30 and TRBJ1-4, the complete variable domain reads SQTIHQWPATLVQPVGSPLSLECTVEGTSNPNLYWYRQAAGRGLQLLFYSVGIGQISSEVPQNLSASRPQDRQFILSSKKLLLSDSGFYLCAWSRDRREKLFFGSGTQLSVL.